This is a list of T cell receptor beta chains from one sample in a study of patients and donors after allogeneic stem cell transplantation. MiXCR, applied by TCRdb to the RT-PCR reads, yields one record per CDR3 protein. Of about 1,300 distinct CDR3 sequences in the sample, 27% are singletons; the top ten hold 35% to 50%. The sample was blood, either unsorted or a sorted T cell fraction (not recorded which). These receptors were collected from a human donor who was either an allogeneic HSCT recipient or a stem cell or donor lymphocyte infusion donor (not recorded which). It is not recorded whose cells these are; they may come from a transplant donor. Each CDR3 is given without its conserved first and last residue.

CDR3aa,v_gene
ASSAVSYNEQF,TRBV6-6
ASSSAWQDNEQF,TRBV28
ASSLRGETQY,TRBV12-3/TRBV12-4
ASSRLAGNEQF,TRBV7-7
ASSLTAVSDTQY,TRBV7-8
AWRTKIYGYT,TRBV30
ASSTDPGLGVDYT,TRBV7-2
ASSVGRTYEQY,TRBV27
SAPTGDRGSDTQY,TRBV20-1
ASSSNRYNEQF,TRBV7-7